The present TCR beta chain was sequenced within a study of cytomegalovirus exposure and HLA in healthy donors listed by TCRdb under 2017. Study-level background: In an earlier analysis of 587 of the donors, less than 350 Gb of sequence data and about 110 million unique TCR beta sequences from roughly 180 million T cells were reported. The genetic ancestry cluster associated with self-reported Caucasian donors included about four fifths of the approximately 400 genotyped donors. Roughly 5 DR-DQ haplotypes were handled as single units for association and clustering, since linkage in the cohort was strong. To study patterns of TCR occurrence, a later analysis re-analyzed previously published TCR beta repertoires from 550 to 800 donors and added high-resolution HLA genotyping. An earlier analysis of 587 of the donors applied high-throughput TCR beta sequencing to assess whether each TCR beta V gene segment acted as functional or pseudogenic. A later genetic analysis took genome-wide SNP genotypes for about three fifths of the roughly 700 donors and used that subset as a discovery cohort. The aim of the study was to test whether cataloging public T cell receptors could identify signatures of past pathogen exposure. Every repertoire in the discovery cohort had been generated on one and the same sequencing platform. An early release covering 550 to 650 HLA-typed donors comprised roughly 300 gigabases of sequencing data and 85 million or so unique TCR sequences. Rather than using new phenotypic data, the later analysis identified candidate immune exposures from TCR beta sequences and from how often those sequences occurred across donors. The study used immunosequencing to profile the T cell repertoires of 666 subjects and linked those repertoires to cytomegalovirus serostatus. HLA typing covered class I and class II loci at four-digit resolution. High-throughput TCR immunosequencing, statistical association of individual TCRs with disease status, and machine learning were combined to predict cytomegalovirus infection status. Along with the roughly 670-subject first cohort, a separate validation cohort of over a hundred different subjects was used. Donor age, sex, ethnicity and CMV serostatus were compiled alongside the repertoire data. The number of donors typed differed by locus, with about 629-630 for A, B, C, DRB1 and DQB1, 522 for DQA1, 606 for DPA1, and about 450 for DPB1. On average, roughly 240,000 unique TCR beta nucleotide sequences were sequenced per donor among a few hundred genotyped donors of the cohort, with around 19% of those sequences being non-productive.

The study at large found these results: The presence/absence analyses assumed that sequencing depth was roughly uniform across donors, and that assumption may not be true. Linkage disequilibrium might explain the correlated functional status among segregating V segments, but an unknown experimental factor could not be excluded. Because counts were too low, seventeen rarely observed V segments, including chromosome 9 orphons, were excluded from the earlier analysis of 587 of the donors. Some IMGT-functional V segments, including TRBV6-2 and TRBV6-3, could not be told apart with the 87-base-pair reads, so those segments were excluded. In the study, some 160 TCR beta chains were listed as associated with cytomegalovirus. According to a later genetic analysis, donors in an Asian-associated ancestry cluster had fewer N-insertions in productive TCRs than the approximately 700-donor mean. A further reported finding was that TCR beta sequences accurately predicted the HLA-A and HLA-B alleles for most subjects in the first cohort. Most TCR sequences were seen in very few donors, while some public TCRs were found in many individuals. CMV serostatus was the only immune exposure information available for the cohort. Broadly in line with IMGT annotations, most TCR beta V segments showed up in productive rearrangements about 87% or about 30% of the time in an earlier analysis of approximately 640 of the donors. A later analysis found that HLA-associated TCR beta chains were more clonally expanded and had lower generation probabilities than equally common non-associated chains. When HLA alleles, especially DR and DQ, strongly co-occurred, TCR associations were difficult to assign to individual alleles. Only TCR beta chains were sequenced in this cohort, and the absence of alpha or paired-chain data limited detectable features. At a false discovery rate of 0.05, a later analysis linked 15,000 to 20,000 TCR beta sequences to specific HLA alleles. In a later genetic analysis, a missense DCLRE1C variant was associated with V-gene and J-gene trimming of TCR beta chains, and the association was replicated in an independent cohort. The authors suggested that the approach could potentially be extended to other disease states and immunological phenotypes. Because HLA typing was missing for some donors at each locus, association tests included only the typed subset. Cytomegalovirus status was reported to be diagnosed by the classifier with high specificity and sensitivity in both the original and validation cohorts. In a later analysis, several top co-occurrence clusters were reported to appear linked to parvovirus B19, influenza, CMV and Epstein-Barr virus. A cluster of highly shared sequence variants was judged likely to be a technical artifact of the sequencing pipeline. In vitro tests confirmed that a few of the cytomegalovirus-associated TCR beta chains recognize cytomegalovirus antigens. According to a later analysis, TCR association rates differed among HLA loci, with DRB1 alleles showing the most associated TCRs and HLA-C alleles showing the fewest. According to a later analysis, most CMV-associated TCR beta chains appeared to be HLA-restricted, and the HLA associations seemed to be driven largely by CMV exposure.

The cohort comprised more than 550 healthy bone marrow donors. All cohort members were sampled while nominally healthy, although unrecorded immune exposures were likely present. The donor tested CMV seronegative, placing the donor among the 350 or so seronegative members of the cohort. A peripheral blood sample was collected from each donor, and TCR beta sequencing was performed on peripheral blood mononuclear cells. Genomic DNA extraction from the blood cell samples was performed with the Qiagen DNeasy Blood Extraction Kit. This clone was counted only a few times. No cognate antigen has been identified for it. Base qualities are not recorded, but no much larger clone differs from it by a single base. CDR1 and CDR2 (MNHEY, SVGAGI) derive from the germline V gene. The CDR3 measures 14 amino acids from cysteine to phenylalanine. CDR3 DNA is the only sequence kept; it has 42 bases, read in frame from the first base. Between the V and J ends, shortened by 6 bases and 3 bases respectively, the junction contains 11 bases.

Receptors were amplified or captured by the immunoSEQ multiplex PCR assay. The multiplex PCR relied on a mix of 60 forward primers for TCR Vbeta segments and 13 reverse primers for TCR Jbeta segments. Amplification of the CDR3 region of rearranged TCR beta genes was performed with a multiplex PCR assay on genomic DNA. Amplified TCR beta libraries were sequenced as 87-base-pair reads on the Illumina HiSeq System. The study's processing was this. Across the roughly 700 repertoires, a later analysis counted 78 million or so unique TCR beta chains, 9 million to 14 million of which were shared by at least two donors. To remove PCR and sequencing errors, raw reads were error-corrected and collapsed into unique sequences using a nearest-neighbor algorithm that merged closely related sequences. To assign V, D and J gene segments, CDR3 sequences were aligned to IMGT reference sequences. Each retained sequence needed at least a six-nucleotide match to both a V gene segment and a J gene segment. Rearrangements were called productive when the CDR3 lacked stop codons and stayed in frame with V and J; all others were non-productive. Following IMGT convention, CDR3 was defined as the stretch from the second conserved V-encoded cysteine to the conserved J-encoded phenylalanine. Sequences without an unambiguous match to a single V gene segment were excluded from the earlier analysis of several hundred of the donors. In an earlier analysis of around 590 of the donors, a V segment was called functional when productive rearrangements were above 56.7%, and segregating when the standard deviation between donors exceeded 5%. A statistical classification framework was built for diagnosing cytomegalovirus status from the catalog of TCR beta chain sequences. A later analysis assigned V and J genes by comparing TCR nucleotide sequences with IMGT/GENE-DB human TR gene sequences. Using the TCRdist pipeline, a later analysis assigned CDR3 sequences along with most-parsimonious VDJ recombination scenarios. In a later analysis, each TCR beta chain was defined by its CDR3 amino acid sequence together with its V-gene family, and reads lacking a unique V-gene family were excluded. To address suspected cross-contamination and a sequencing artifact, a later analysis removed 592 highly shared, low-generation-probability nucleotide sequences. In a later analysis, a clonal expansion index was calculated for each public chain from normalized within-repertoire ranks of inferred template counts. Generation probabilities in a later analysis came from a VDJ recombination model fitted to out-of-frame rearrangements, and those results were checked against IGoR. A later analysis scored TCR-TCR, TCR-HLA and TCR-CMV co-occurrence with hypergeometric tests, applying a repertoire-size bias correction to TCR pairs. To estimate false discovery rates, a later analysis permuted the HLA or CMV assignments 20 times. In a later analysis, co-occurring TCRs were grouped with DBSCAN, and TCRdist sequence similarity was added when clustering was performed within HLA-allele-positive subsets. Co-occurrence clustering excluded repertoires with fewer than 30,000 or more than 120,000 public chains, plus five with anomalous nucleotide sharing. TCRdb retrieved this table from immuneACCESS and kept in-frame rearrangements only. Not all clones are present; in checked studies, unresolved V genes account for under half, and no reason is known for the remainder. The V and J calls and the clone size are those of that table, but D and trimming were determined from the DNA. This sample comprises some 100,000 clones, around 75% of them detected only once. The top ten clones comprise 10% of the sample.

Recombination joined TRBV6-5 with TRBJ1-4; the D gene cannot be resolved reliably. This receptor was taken from a middle-aged man in good health and CMV-seronegative. The sample was PBMCs. The DNA reads as follows: TGTGCCAGCAGACTACAAGCGGCTAATGAAAAACTGTTTTTT. It is translated as CASRLQAANEKLFF.